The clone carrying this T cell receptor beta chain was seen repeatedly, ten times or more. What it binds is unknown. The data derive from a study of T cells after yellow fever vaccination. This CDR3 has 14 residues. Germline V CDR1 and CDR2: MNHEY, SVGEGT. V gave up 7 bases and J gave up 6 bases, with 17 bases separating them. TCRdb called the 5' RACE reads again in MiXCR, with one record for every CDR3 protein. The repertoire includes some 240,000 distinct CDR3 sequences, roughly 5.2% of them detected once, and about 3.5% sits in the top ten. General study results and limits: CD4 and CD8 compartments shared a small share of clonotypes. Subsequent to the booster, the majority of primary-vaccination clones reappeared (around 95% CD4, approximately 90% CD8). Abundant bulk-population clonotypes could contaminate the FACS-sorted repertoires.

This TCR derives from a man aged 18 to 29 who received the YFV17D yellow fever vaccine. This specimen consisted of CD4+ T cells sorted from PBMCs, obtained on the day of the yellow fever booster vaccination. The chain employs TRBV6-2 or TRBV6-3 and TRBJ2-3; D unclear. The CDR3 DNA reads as TGTGCCAGCAAAACCTCCCGGCCGACGGATACGCAGTATTTT. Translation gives CASKTSRPTDTQYF.